Shown below are 12 T cell receptor beta chains from a single sample sequenced in a study of T cells in Graves' hyperthyroidism and ophthalmopathy. It was RNA transcripts that yielded the amplified TCR beta CDR3 regions. The HTBI primer set was used in a first-round RT-PCR of the TCR CDR3. TCRdb processed the multiplex PCR reads anew with MiXCR; each CDR3 protein has one entry. The sample records hundreds of thousands of distinct CDR3 sequences, around 15% being singletons. The sample taken for sequencing was blood. The receptor set was obtained from a woman aged 55-75 years with Graves' ophthalmopathy.

The V and J genes are TRBV29-1 and TRBJ2-3; D gene unclear. CDR1 and CDR2 (germline): SQVTM, ANQGSEA. The V gene lost 7 bases and the J gene lost 0 bases, with 8 bases spanning the gap. This CDR3 is 12 amino acids long. CDR3 in DNA: TGCAGCGCCGCTCCTAGCACAGATACGCAGTATTTT. Translation: CSAAPSTDTQYF.

This clonotype was counted a few times. The genes are TRBV6-1 and TRBJ1-1, with 7 bases lining up with TRBD1. The CDR3 is 13 amino acids. With V trimmed by 8 bases and J by 6 bases, 9 bases remained unmatched. The germline gives CDR1 MNHNS, CDR2 SASEGT. CDR3 coding DNA: TGTGCCAGCGCTGGACAGGTAGAATCTGAAGCTTTCTTT. Encoded protein: CASAGQVESEAFF.

This clonotype occurred many times. This CDR3 is CASSYTGGNQPQHF. CDR3 in DNA: TGTGCCAGCAGTTATACAGGTGGCAATCAGCCCCAGCATTTT. This chain connects TRBV12-3 or TRBV12-4 to TRBJ1-5, with a possible D match to TRBD1 (5 bases). The CDR3 runs to 14 residues. Trimming cost V 4 bases and J 2 bases, with 9 bases left between them.

This clonotype was found many times. The J gene is TRBJ2-7, the V gene TRBV28, with 10 nucleotides matching TRBD2. This CDR3 contains 14 residues. Trimming removed 7 bases from V and 4 bases from J; junction bases left unmatched: 7. Germline CDR1 reads MDHEN; CDR2 reads SYDVKM. The CDR3 loop is CASMTSGSWYEQYF. Here the CDR3 DNA reads TGTGCCAGCATGACTAGCGGGTCTTGGTACGAGCAGTACTTC.

This clonotype was recorded many times. This chain links TRBV2 with TRBJ2-3; D gene uncertain. The germline gives CDR1 SNHLY, CDR2 FYNNEI. The V and J ends lost 1 base and 0 bases respectively, with 8 bases between them. This CDR3 is 15 amino acids long. CDR3 nucleotide sequence: TGTGCCAGCAGTGAAGACAGCTCTAGCACAGATACGCAGTATTTT. It codes for CASSEDSSSTDTQYF.

This clonotype was recorded many times. V gene TRBV7-9 combines with J gene TRBJ2-1; the match to TRBD2 covers 12 bases. The CDR3 is made up of 15 amino acids. CDR1 and CDR2 from the germline V gene are SEHNR and FQNEAQ (reference sequence). Losses at the gene ends were 4 bases for V and 8 bases for J; bases not matched to a gene: 6. In DNA, the CDR3 is TGTGCCAGCAGCTCGCGACTAGCGGGAGCGCATGAGCAGTTCTTC. Its translation: CASSSRLAGAHEQFF.

Worth noting for this clonotype: A much larger clone differs by one base, so this may be a read error. This chain joins TRBV2 and TRBJ1-2; D is uncertain. CDR3 length: 11 amino acids. Germline V lookup: CDR1 SNHLY, CDR2 FYNNEI. The CDR3: CACRQEDGYTF. CDR3 DNA sequence: TGTGCCTGCAGGCAGGAAGATGGCTACACCTTC.

This clonotype was counted many times. The rearrangement uses TRBV27 and TRBJ1-2; 10 nucleotides line up with TRBD1. With 2 bases clipped from V and 5 bases from J, the junction kept 8 bases outside the gene matches. The germline gives CDR1 MNHEY, CDR2 SMNVEV (reference sequence). CDR3 size: 16 residues. CDR3: CASSLGSGTGAYGYTF. CDR3 coding DNA: TGTGCCAGCAGTTTAGGTTCCGGGACAGGGGCTTATGGCTACACCTTC.

This clonotype was picked up many times. The chain uses TRBV27 and TRBJ2-3, with 13 bases identical to TRBD2. The V gene end was trimmed by 4 bases and the J gene end by 6 bases; junction bases not matched to a gene: 7. The CDR3 contains 16 residues. Germline V gene sequence: CDR1 MNHEY, CDR2 SMNVEV (reference sequence). This CDR3 is CASSSRLAGGIDTQYF. CDR3 coding DNA: TGTGCCAGCAGTTCCCGACTAGCGGGAGGTATCGATACGCAGTATTTT.

The gene calls are TRBV24-1 and TRBJ2-5; TRBD2 matches at 7 bases. V lost 8 bases and J lost 5; bases outside the gene matches: 10. CDR1 KGHDR and CDR2 SFDVKD come from the germline V gene. This CDR3 contains 14 residues. CDR3 protein: CATNDGRAGETQYF. As DNA, the CDR3 is TGTGCCACCAACGACGGCCGAGCGGGGGAGACCCAGTACTTC.

This clonotype has ten or more counts. V usage is TRBV28 and J usage is TRBJ2-7; D is unclear. There are 13 residues in the CDR3. The ends were cut back, 6 bases at V and 0 bases at J, with 9 bases in the middle. Germline CDR1 is MDHEN and CDR2 is SYDVKM. The CDR3 sequence: CASREANSYEQYF. CDR3 sequence (DNA): TGTGCCAGCAGAGAGGCTAACTCCTACGAGCAGTACTTC.

This clonotype was observed a few times. This chain uses TRBV7-9 with TRBJ2-2, with a possible D match to TRBD1 (6 bases). V lost 3 bases to trimming and J lost 5 bases, with 10 bases between them. CDR1 and CDR2 from the germline V gene are SEHNR and FQNEAQ (reference sequence). The length of the CDR3 is 14 residues. The CDR3 reads CASSFRTDTGELFF. Here the CDR3 DNA reads TGTGCCAGCAGCTTCCGGACAGATACCGGGGAGCTGTTTTTT.